This passage covers 13 T cell receptor beta chains from one sample sequenced in a study of somatic mutations in cytotoxic T cells in rheumatoid arthritis. Repertoires were generated with immunoSEQ multiplex PCR, while TCRdb's copy carries only in-frame clones and drops some. This table holds roughly 20,000 clones, 80% to 90% found once. The sample was CD8+ T cells sorted from blood. These receptors all come from a man aged 40-50 years in good health.

Comment on this clone: Mismatch with germline at one junction end may stem from a read error. The chain recombines TRBV23-1 with TRBJ1-2; possibly TRBD1 for D (5 bases). TRBV23-1 is an ORF, and what it does is uncertain. This CDR3 has 19 amino acids. CDR3 region: CASSQPRLIQTRDYYRYTF. The CDR3 DNA reads TGCGCCAGCAGTCAACCTAGGCTGATCCAAACCCGGGACTACTATCGCTACACCTTC.

The chain joins TRBV27 to TRBJ1-2; TRBD1 is a possible D gene (6 bases). The germline V gene has CDR1 MNHEY and CDR2 SMNVEV (reference sequence). The CDR3 has 13 residues. The V gene lost 3 bases and the J gene lost 6 bases, with 11 bases spanning the gap. In DNA, the CDR3 is TGTGCCAGCAGTTTTCAGGGGATGGATGGCTACACCTTC. Encoded protein: CASSFQGMDGYTF.

The chain uses TRBV6-5 and TRBJ1-1, with D maybe TRBD1 (6 bases). Germline CDR1 and CDR2: MNHEY and SVGAGI. The V and J ends lost 0 bases and 5 bases respectively, with 13 bases between them. The CDR3 runs 15 residues. CDR3 loop: CASSYSNFRGTEAFF. The CDR3, as DNA: TGTGCCAGCAGTTACTCGAATTTCAGGGGTACTGAAGCTTTCTTT.

This rearrangement joins TRBV27 to TRBJ2-5; 9 bases line up with TRBD2. The better agreement between TRBJ2-7 and the DNA end casts doubt on the J call. Germline V gene data show CDR1 as MNHEY and CDR2 as SMNVEV (reference sequence). The CDR3 is 14 residues long. The CDR3 region has the DNA TGTGCCAGCAGTTTAACTAGCGGGCACTACGAGCAGTACTTC. This codes for CASSLTSGHYEQYF.

A few counts support this clone. The genes are TRBV18 and TRBJ2-7; D is undetermined. V gave up 1 base and J gave up 4 bases, with 8 bases separating them. This CDR3 contains 13 residues. The germline gives CDR1 KGHSH, CDR2 LQKENI. CDR3 sequence: CASSPHKGYEQYF. The DNA for the CDR3 is TGTGCCAGCTCACCACACAAAGGGTACGAGCAGTACTTC.

The J gene is TRBJ1-3, the V gene TRBV28; a weak D match, TRBD1 (5 bases). This CDR3 region has 12 residues. Between the trimmed V and J ends, which lost 7 bases and 7 bases, there was a span of 11 bases. Germline loops: CDR1 MDHEN, CDR2 SYDVKM. The chain's CDR3 is CASTGFGNTIYF. The CDR3 DNA reads as TGTGCCAGCACAGGGTTTGGGAACACCATATATTTT.

This chain uses TRBV12-5 with TRBJ2-1; TRBD2 agrees at 7 bases. V gave up 0 bases and J gave up 2 bases; unmatched junction bases: 10. This CDR3 has 18 residues. CDR1 and CDR2 (germline): LGHNT, FRNRAP. The CDR3: CASGLVRSLAETYNEQFF. CDR3 DNA sequence: TGTGCTAGTGGTTTGGTACGATCGCTAGCGGAGACCTACAATGAGCAGTTCTTC.

The chain combines TRBV5-6 with TRBJ1-1; 7 bases map to TRBD1. The CDR3 is 13 residues long. V gave up 4 bases and J gave up 4 bases; unmatched junction bases: 4. Germline values: CDR1 SGHDT, CDR2 YYEEEE. In DNA, the CDR3 is TGTGCCAGCAGCCTACAGGGGCTCACTGAAGCTTTCTTT. This encodes CASSLQGLTEAFF.

This clone was counted a few times. The rearrangement joins TRBV27 to TRBJ1-5; 7 bases align to TRBD1. The V gene's germline CDR1 is MNHEY and CDR2 SMNVEV (reference sequence). The CDR3 has 18 amino acids. Trimming removed 0 bases from V and 2 bases from J; junction bases left unmatched: 10. The CDR3 loop reads CASSLSGDSQGGNQPQHF. The CDR3, as DNA: TGTGCCAGCAGTTTATCAGGGGACAGTCAAGGGGGCAATCAGCCCCAGCATTTT.

The rearrangement links TRBV9 to TRBJ2-1; D may correspond to TRBD1 or TRBD2 (5 bases each). The CDR3 contains 15 residues. Germline loops: CDR1 SGDLS, CDR2 YYNGEE. Trimming pared 0 bases from V and 3 bases from J, leaving 10 bases between. This CDR3 reads CASSVGGGGYNEQFF. For the CDR3, the DNA is TGTGCCAGCAGCGTAGGGGGTGGGGGCTACAATGAGCAGTTCTTC.

The chain joins TRBV19 to TRBJ1-5; no definite D call. CDR3 size: 13 residues. V lost 6 bases and J 4 bases, leaving 10 bases between the germline ends. Germline-derived CDR1 and CDR2 are LNHDA and SQIVND (reference sequence). DNA for the CDR3: TGTGCCAGTAGAACGACCGGGAATCAGCCCCAGCATTTT. Amino acid sequence: CASRTTGNQPQHF.

The chain couples TRBV6-4 to TRBJ2-7, with no clear D. With 0 bases removed from V and 0 bases from J, the gap between germline ends came to 6 bases. CDR3 length equals 14 residues. Germline CDR1 MRHNA, CDR2 SNTAGT. Here the CDR3 DNA reads TGTGCCAGCAGTGACTCCGGAACCTCCTACGAGCAGTACTTC. It codes for CASSDSGTSYEQYF.

The chain links TRBV5-3 to TRBJ1-2; no reliable D call. TRBV5-3 is an ORF, with its function uncertain. There are 15 residues in the CDR3. V dropped 4 bases and J dropped 7 bases, with 20 bases sitting between them. CDR3 protein: CARSVRARLRPGYTF. In DNA, the CDR3 is TGTGCCAGAAGCGTCCGGGCCCGACTTCGGCCTGGCTACACCTTC.